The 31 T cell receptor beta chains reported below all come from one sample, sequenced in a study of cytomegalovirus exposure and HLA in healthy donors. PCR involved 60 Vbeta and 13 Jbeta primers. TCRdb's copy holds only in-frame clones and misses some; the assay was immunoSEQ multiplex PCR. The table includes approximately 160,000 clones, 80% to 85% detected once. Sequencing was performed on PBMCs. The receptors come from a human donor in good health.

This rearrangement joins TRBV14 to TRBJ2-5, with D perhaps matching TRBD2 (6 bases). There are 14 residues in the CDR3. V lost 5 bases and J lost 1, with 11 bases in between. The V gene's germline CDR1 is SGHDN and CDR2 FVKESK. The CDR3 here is CASSSRDSQETQYF. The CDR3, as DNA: TGTGCCAGCAGCAGCCGGGACTCCCAAGAGACCCAGTACTTC. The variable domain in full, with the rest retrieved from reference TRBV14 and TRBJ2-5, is EAGVTQFPSHSVIEKGQTVTLRCDPISGHDNLYWYRRVMGKEIKFLLHFVKESKQDESGMPNNRFLAERTGGTYSTLKVQPAELEDSGVYFCASSSRDSQETQYFGPGTRLLVL.

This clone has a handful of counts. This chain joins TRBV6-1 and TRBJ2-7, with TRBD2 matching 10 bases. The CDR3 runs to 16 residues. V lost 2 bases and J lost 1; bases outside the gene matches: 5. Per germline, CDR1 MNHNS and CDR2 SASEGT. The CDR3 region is CASSEMPGLASYEQYF. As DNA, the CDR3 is TGTGCCAGCAGTGAAATGCCGGGACTAGCGTCCTACGAGCAGTACTTC.

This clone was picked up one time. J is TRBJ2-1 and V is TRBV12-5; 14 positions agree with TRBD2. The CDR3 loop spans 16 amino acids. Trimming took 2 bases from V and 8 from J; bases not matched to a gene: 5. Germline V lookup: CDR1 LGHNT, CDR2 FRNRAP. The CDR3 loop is CASGLPTSGGDYEQFF. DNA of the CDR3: TGTGCTAGTGGTTTGCCGACTAGCGGGGGGGATTATGAGCAGTTCTTC.

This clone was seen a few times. The CDR3 is CASSLLFRGTGQPQHF. The CDR3 nucleotides read TGTGCCAGCAGTTTACTTTTTCGGGGGACAGGGCAGCCCCAGCATTTT. The chain recombines TRBV28 with TRBJ1-5, with 9 bases matching TRBD1. This CDR3 is built from 16 residues. Germline assignment: CDR1 MDHEN and CDR2 SYDVKM. V was clipped by 2 bases and J by 7 bases; unmatched bases: 9.

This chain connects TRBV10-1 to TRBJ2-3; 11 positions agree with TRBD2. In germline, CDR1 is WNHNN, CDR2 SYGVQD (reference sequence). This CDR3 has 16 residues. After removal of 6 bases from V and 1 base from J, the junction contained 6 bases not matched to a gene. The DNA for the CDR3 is TGCGCCAGCAGCAAACTAGCGGGAGCAGGCACAGATACGCAGTATTTT. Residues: CASSKLAGAGTDTQYF.

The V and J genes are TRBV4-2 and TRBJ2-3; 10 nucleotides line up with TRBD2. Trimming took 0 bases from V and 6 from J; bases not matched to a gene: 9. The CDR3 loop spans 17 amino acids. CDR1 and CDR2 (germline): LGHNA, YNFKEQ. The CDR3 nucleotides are TGTGCCAGCAGCCAAGAGTTAGGAGCGGGGGGGCGGGATACGCAGTATTTT. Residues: CASSQELGAGGRDTQYF.

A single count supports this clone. This CDR3 is CASSAWGLDYGEQFF. The CDR3 DNA sequence: TGTGCCAGCAGTGCGTGGGGACTGGATTATGGTGAGCAGTTCTTC. The chain couples TRBV6-1 to TRBJ2-1, with D perhaps matching TRBD2 (6 bases). CDR3 length equals 15 residues. V was pared by 4 bases and J by 9 bases, with 19 bases between. The germline V gene has CDR1 MNHNS and CDR2 SASEGT.

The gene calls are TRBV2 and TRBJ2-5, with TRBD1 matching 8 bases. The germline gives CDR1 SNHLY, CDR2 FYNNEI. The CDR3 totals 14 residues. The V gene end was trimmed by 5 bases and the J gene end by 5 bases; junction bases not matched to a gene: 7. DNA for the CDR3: TGTGCCAGCAGTTGGCAGGGGGCCCGGGAGACCCAGTACTTC. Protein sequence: CASSWQGARETQYF.

The CDR3 here is CASSDWPNQPQHF. DNA of the CDR3: TGTGCCAGCAGTGATTGGCCGAATCAGCCCCAGCATTTT. This chain connects TRBV6-1 to TRBJ1-5, with D unclear. V dropped 3 bases and J dropped 4 bases, with 7 bases sitting between them. Germline-derived CDR1 and CDR2 are MNHNS and SASEGT. The CDR3 consists of 13 residues.

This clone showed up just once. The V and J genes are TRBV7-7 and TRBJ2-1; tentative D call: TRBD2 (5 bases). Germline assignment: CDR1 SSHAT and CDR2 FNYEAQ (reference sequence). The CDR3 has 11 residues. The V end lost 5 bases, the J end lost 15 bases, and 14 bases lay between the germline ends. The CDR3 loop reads CASSQEETWFF. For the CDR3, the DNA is TGTGCCAGCAGCCAGGAGGAGACTTGGTTCTTC.

The CDR3 region has the DNA TGTGCCAGCAGTTACTCTGGTGCGGACTCTTTGGATGAGCAGTTCTTC. This codes for CASSYSGADSLDEQFF. The chain employs TRBV6-5 and TRBJ2-1, with a weak D call TRBD2 (5 bases). Trimming shortened V by 0 bases and J by 8 bases, and 17 bases separated the two germline ends. The CDR3 runs to 16 residues. Germline CDR1 and CDR2: MNHEY and SVGAGI.

CDR3 in DNA: TGTGCCAGCAGTGATGACCGTGACAGGGAGTCTTCCTACGAGCAGTACTTC. Translation gives CASSDDRDRESSYEQYF. The V call is TRBV25-1, the J call TRBJ2-7; 7 bases line up with TRBD1. CDR1 MGHDK and CDR2 SYGVNS come from the germline V gene. J lost 1 base, V lost 3 bases, and 12 bases had no gene match. The CDR3 loop spans 17 amino acids.

The CDR3 loop reads CASKQGEGDEQYF. CDR3 coding DNA: TGTGCCAGTAAACAGGGAGAAGGCGACGAGCAGTACTTC. The chain joins TRBV19 to TRBJ2-7; D perhaps matches TRBD1 (6 bases). Germline CDR1 and CDR2: LNHDA and SQIVND (reference sequence). The V end was cut by 7 bases, the J end by 5 bases, with 15 bases between. The CDR3 runs to 13 residues.

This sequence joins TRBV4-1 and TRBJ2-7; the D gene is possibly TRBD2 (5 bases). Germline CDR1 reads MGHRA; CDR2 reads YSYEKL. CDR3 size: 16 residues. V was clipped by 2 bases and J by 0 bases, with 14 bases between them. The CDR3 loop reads CASSQRTGVTSYEQYF. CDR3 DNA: TGCGCCAGCAGCCAACGCACCGGGGTTACCTCCTACGAGCAGTACTTC.

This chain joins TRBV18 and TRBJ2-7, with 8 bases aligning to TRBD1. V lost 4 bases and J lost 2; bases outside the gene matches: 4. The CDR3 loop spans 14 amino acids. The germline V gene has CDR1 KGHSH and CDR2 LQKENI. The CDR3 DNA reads TGTGCCAGCTCACTTGGGACAGGACCCTACGAGCAGTACTTC. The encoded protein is CASSLGTGPYEQYF.

The CDR3 DNA is TGTGCCAGCAGTGAATTTTTCTCCTCTGGAAACACCATATATTTT. It translates to CASSEFFSSGNTIYF. The V gene is TRBV2, the J gene TRBJ1-3; D call uncertain. V dropped 2 bases and J dropped 0 bases, with 8 bases sitting between them. Germline V gene lookup returns CDR1 SNHLY and CDR2 FYNNEI. The CDR3 loop spans 15 amino acids.

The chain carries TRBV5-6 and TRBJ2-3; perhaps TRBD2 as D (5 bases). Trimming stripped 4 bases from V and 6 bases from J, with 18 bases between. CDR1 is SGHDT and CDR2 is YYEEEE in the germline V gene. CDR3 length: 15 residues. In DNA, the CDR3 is TGTGCCAGCAGCCCTAGCCTCAAAGCGAGCGATACGCAGTATTTT. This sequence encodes CASSPSLKASDTQYF.

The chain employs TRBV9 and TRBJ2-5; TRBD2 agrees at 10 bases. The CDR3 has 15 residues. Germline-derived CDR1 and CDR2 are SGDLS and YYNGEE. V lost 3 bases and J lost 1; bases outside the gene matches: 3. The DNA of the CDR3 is TGTGCCAGCAGCGAATTAGCGGGGGGCCAAGAGACCCAGTACTTC. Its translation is CASSELAGGQETQYF.

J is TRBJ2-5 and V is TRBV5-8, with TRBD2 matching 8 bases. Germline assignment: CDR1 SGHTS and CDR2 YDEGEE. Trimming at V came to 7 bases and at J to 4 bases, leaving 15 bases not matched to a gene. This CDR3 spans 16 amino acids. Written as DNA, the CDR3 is TGTGCCAGCGGACCTCCGGGGGGGCCCTTCAGAGAGACCCAGTACTTC. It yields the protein CASGPPGGPFRETQYF.

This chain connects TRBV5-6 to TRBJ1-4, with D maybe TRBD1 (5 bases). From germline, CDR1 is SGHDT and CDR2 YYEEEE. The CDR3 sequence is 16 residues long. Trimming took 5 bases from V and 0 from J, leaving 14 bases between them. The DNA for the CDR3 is TGTGCCAGCAGTTACGACAGAACTTCAACTAATGAAAAACTGTTTTTT. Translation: CASSYDRTSTNEKLFF.

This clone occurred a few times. The CDR3 bases are TGTGCCAGCAGTGAAGTCGGGGGCACTGAAGCTTTCTTT. It is translated as CASSEVGGTEAFF. This chain links TRBV2 with TRBJ1-1; TRBD1 might be the D (5 bases). V lost 1 base, J lost 4 bases, and 7 bases lay in between. Germline values: CDR1 SNHLY, CDR2 FYNNEI. The CDR3 has 13 amino acids.

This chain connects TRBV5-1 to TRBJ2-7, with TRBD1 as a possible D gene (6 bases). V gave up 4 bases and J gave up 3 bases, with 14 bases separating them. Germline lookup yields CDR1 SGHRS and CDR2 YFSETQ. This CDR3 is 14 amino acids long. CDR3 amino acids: CASSRTWDNYEQYF. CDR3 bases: TGCGCCAGCAGCCGTACCTGGGACAACTACGAGCAGTACTTC.

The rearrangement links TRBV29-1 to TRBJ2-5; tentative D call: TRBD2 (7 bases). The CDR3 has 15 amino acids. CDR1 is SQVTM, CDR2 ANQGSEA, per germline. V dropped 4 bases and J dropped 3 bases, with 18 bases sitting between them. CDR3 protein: CSVASAGATEETQYF. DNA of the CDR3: TGCAGCGTTGCTTCGGCGGGGGCCACAGAAGAGACCCAGTACTTC.

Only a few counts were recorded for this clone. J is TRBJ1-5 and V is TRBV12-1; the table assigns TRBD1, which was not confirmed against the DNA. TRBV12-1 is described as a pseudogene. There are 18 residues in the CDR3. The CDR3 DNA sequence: TGTGCCAGCAGCCCCCCCCAAAGACAGGGGCCTTGCAATCAGCCCCAGCATTTT. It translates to CASSPPQRQGPCNQPQHF.

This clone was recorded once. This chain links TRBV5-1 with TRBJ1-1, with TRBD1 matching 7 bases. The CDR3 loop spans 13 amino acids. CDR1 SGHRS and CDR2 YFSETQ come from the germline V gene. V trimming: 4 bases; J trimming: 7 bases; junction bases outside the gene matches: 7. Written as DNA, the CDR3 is TGCGCCAGCAGCGTCCGGGACAGCAATGAAGCTTTCTTT. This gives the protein CASSVRDSNEAFF. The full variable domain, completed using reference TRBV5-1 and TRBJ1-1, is KAGVTQTPRYLIKTRGQQVTLSCSPISGHRSVSWYQQTPGQGLQFLFEYFSETQRNKGNFPGRFSGRQFSNSRSEMNVSTLELGDSALYLCASSVRDSNEAFFGQGTRLTVV.

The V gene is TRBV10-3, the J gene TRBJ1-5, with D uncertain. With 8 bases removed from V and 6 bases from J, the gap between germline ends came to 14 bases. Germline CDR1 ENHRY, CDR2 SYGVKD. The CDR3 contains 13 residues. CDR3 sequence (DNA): TGTGCCATCGGCACAGAACCGGTTCAGCCCCAGCATTTT. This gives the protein CAIGTEPVQPQHF.

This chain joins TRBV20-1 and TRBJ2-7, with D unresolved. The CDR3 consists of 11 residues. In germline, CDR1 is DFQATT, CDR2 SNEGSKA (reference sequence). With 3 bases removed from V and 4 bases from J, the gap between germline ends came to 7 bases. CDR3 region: CSASWAYEQYF. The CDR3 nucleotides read TGCAGTGCTAGCTGGGCATACGAGCAGTACTTC.

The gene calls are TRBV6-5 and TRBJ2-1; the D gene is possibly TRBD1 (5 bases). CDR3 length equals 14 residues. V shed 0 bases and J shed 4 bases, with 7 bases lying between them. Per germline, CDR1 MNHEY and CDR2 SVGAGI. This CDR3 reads CASSYSSGYNEQFF. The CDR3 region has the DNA TGTGCCAGCAGTTACTCATCAGGGTACAATGAGCAGTTCTTC.

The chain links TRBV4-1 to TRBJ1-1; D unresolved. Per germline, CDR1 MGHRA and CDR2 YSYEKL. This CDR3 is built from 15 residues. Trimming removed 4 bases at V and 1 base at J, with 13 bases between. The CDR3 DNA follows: TGCGCCAGCAGCCCTCGAGGCCAGTCGAACACTGAAGCTTTCTTT. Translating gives CASSPRGQSNTEAFF.

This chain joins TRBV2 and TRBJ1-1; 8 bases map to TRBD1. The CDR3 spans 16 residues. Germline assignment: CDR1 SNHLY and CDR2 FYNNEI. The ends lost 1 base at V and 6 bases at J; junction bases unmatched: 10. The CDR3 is CASSEVRSGGAPEAFF. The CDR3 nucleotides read TGTGCCAGCAGTGAAGTGAGGTCAGGGGGCGCCCCTGAAGCTTTCTTT.

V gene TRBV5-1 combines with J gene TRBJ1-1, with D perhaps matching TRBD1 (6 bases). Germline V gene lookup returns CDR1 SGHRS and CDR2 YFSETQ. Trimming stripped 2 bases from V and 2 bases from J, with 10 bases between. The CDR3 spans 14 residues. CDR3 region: CASSFTGRNTEAFF. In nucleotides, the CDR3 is TGCGCCAGCAGCTTCACAGGGAGAAACACTGAAGCTTTCTTT.